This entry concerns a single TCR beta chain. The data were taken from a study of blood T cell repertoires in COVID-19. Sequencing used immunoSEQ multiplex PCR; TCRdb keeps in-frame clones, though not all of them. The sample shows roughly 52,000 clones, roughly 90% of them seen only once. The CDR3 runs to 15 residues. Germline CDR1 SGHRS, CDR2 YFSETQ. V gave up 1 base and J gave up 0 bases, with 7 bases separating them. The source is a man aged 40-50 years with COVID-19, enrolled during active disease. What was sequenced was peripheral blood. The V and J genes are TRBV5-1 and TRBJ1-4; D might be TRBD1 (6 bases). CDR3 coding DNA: TGCGCCAGCAGCTTGAACAGGGCAACTAATGAAAAACTGTTTTTT. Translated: CASSLNRATNEKLFF.